These 21 T cell receptor beta chains share one sample of origin, sequenced in a study of response to subunit inactivated influenza vaccine. MiXCR was run by TCRdb on the RT-PCR reads, yielding one entry per CDR3 protein. The sample consists of about 300,000 distinct CDR3 sequences, 21% of them appearing once. Sample: PBMCs from blood, taken approximately 20 months after vaccination. These receptors were obtained from a man aged 45 to 70 who received an inactivated influenza vaccine.

This clonotype occurred once. The CDR3 sequence: CSAPSEGRYTF. CDR3 nucleotides: TGCAGCGCTCCATCCGAGGGCAGGTACACCTTC. The rearrangement links TRBV29-1 to TRBJ1-2; D gene uncertain. Germline V gene lookup returns CDR1 SQVTM and CDR2 ANQGSEA. V gave up 7 bases and J gave up 11 bases, with 17 bases separating them. The CDR3 totals 11 residues. Based on the CDR3 plus reference TRBV29-1 and TRBJ1-2, the full variable domain is SAVISQKPSRDICQRGTSLTIQCQVDSQVTMMFWYRQQPGQSLTLIATANQGSEATYESGFVIDKFPISRPNLTFSTLTVSNMSPEDSSIYLCSAPSEGRYTFGSGTRLTVV.

This chain joins TRBV6-2 or TRBV6-3 and TRBJ2-7; 13 bases match TRBD2. The CDR3 totals 18 residues. Germline assignment: CDR1 MNHEY and CDR2 SVGEGT. V was pared by 10 bases and J by 0 bases, with 15 bases of the junction left unmatched. The CDR3 loop reads CATDPGTSGARSSYEQYF. The CDR3 DNA reads as TGTGCCACCGACCCCGGGACTAGCGGGGCTAGGAGCTCCTACGAGCAGTACTTC.

This clonotype was found a few times. The chain recombines TRBV5-5 with TRBJ1-5, with D tentatively TRBD1 (5 bases). The CDR3 is 15 residues long. The germline V gene has CDR1 SGHKS and CDR2 YYEKEE (reference sequence). V lost 3 bases, J lost 4 bases, and 14 bases lay in between. In nucleotides, the CDR3 is TGTGCCAGCAGCTGGGGCGGGGGGTTGAATCAGCCCCAGCATTTT. This translates into CASSWGGGLNQPQHF. Full variable domain (missing parts from reference TRBV5-5 and TRBJ1-5): DAGVTQSPTHLIKTRGQQVTLRCSPISGHKSVSWYQQVLGQGPQFIFQYYEKEERGRGNFPDRFSARQFPNYSSELNVNALLLGDSALYLCASSWGGGLNQPQHFGDGTRLSIL.

The J gene is TRBJ2-4, the V gene TRBV2; possibly TRBD1 or TRBD2 for D (7 bases each). Looked up from germline, CDR1 is SNHLY and CDR2 is FYNNEI. Trimming stripped 7 bases from V and 4 bases from J, with 14 bases between. This CDR3 is built from 14 residues. The CDR3 loop is CASMGGTVKNIQYF. In nucleotides, the CDR3 is TGTGCCAGCATGGGAGGGACAGTTAAAAACATTCAGTACTTC.

The chain joins TRBV20-1 to TRBJ1-4; D not certain. CDR3 size: 12 residues. Germline CDR1 DFQATT, CDR2 SNEGSKA (reference sequence). Deletions cut 1 base from V and 8 bases from J, with 8 bases between. CDR3 protein: CSARGESEKLFF. For the CDR3, the DNA is TGCAGTGCTAGAGGGGAGAGCGAAAAACTGTTTTTT.

The genes are TRBV12-3 or TRBV12-4 and TRBJ1-3; D call uncertain. The V and J ends lost 6 bases and 10 bases respectively, with 19 bases between them. The CDR3 contains 14 residues. CDR3 coding DNA: TGTGCCAGCAGAATCTTCGGGAGGCGGGGTACCATATATTTT. It encodes CASRIFGRRGTIYF.

V gene TRBV10-3 combines with J gene TRBJ1-1, with D unclear. Germline V gives CDR1 ENHRY, CDR2 SYGVKD. Between the trimmed V and J ends, which lost 0 bases and 7 bases, there was a span of 9 bases. CDR3 length: 13 residues. As DNA, the CDR3 is TGTGCCATCAGTGAGTCGAGTAAGGGTGAAGCTTTCTTT. This translates into CAISESSKGEAFF.

The chain links TRBV4-1 to TRBJ2-1; 9 nucleotides align to TRBD1. V lost 4 bases, J lost 5 bases, and 6 bases stayed unmatched. CDR3 length: 15 amino acids. Germline V CDR1 and CDR2: MGHRA, YSYEKL. The CDR3 bases are TGCGCCAGCAGCCGAGTGGGACAGGGTGACAATGAGCAGTTCTTC. Translated, it gives CASSRVGQGDNEQFF.

This clonotype was picked up many times. This sequence joins TRBV29-1 and TRBJ1-1, with D unclear. V was pared by 4 bases and J by 5 bases, with 14 bases between. Germline values: CDR1 SQVTM, CDR2 ANQGSEA. CDR3 size: 13 residues. In DNA, the CDR3 is TGCAGCGTTGTGAGGGCTACGAGAACTGAAGCTTTCTTT. The encoded protein is CSVVRATRTEAFF.

This clonotype turned up a few times. The chain has TRBV4-2 and TRBJ2-3; 11 nucleotides align to TRBD2. Germline V gene lookup returns CDR1 LGHNA and CDR2 YNFKEQ. The CDR3 loop spans 17 amino acids. The V gene end was trimmed by 5 bases and the J gene end by 0 bases; junction bases not matched to a gene: 7. CDR3 residues: CASSVLAGGSSTDTQYF. The CDR3 nucleotides are TGTGCCAGCAGCGTTCTAGCGGGAGGTTCTAGCACAGATACGCAGTATTTT.

This clonotype has a handful of counts. CDR3 sequence reads: CSARVEAGRGYTF. The CDR3 bases are TGCAGTGCTAGAGTAGAAGCAGGGCGGGGCTACACCTTC. V and J are TRBV20-1 and TRBJ1-2, with D possibly TRBD1 on 5 matching bases. CDR1 DFQATT and CDR2 SNEGSKA come from the germline V gene (reference sequence). Trimming removed 1 base at V and 8 bases at J, with 14 bases between. This CDR3 spans 13 amino acids.

There are a few counts of this clonotype. This rearrangement joins TRBV20-1 to TRBJ1-1; possibly TRBD1 for D (5 bases). Trimming removed 0 bases from V and 4 bases from J, with 12 bases in between. Germline assignment: CDR1 DFQATT and CDR2 SNEGSKA (reference sequence). The length of the CDR3 is 14 residues. CDR3 amino acids: CSARDLTGGTEAFF. CDR3 nucleotides: TGCAGTGCTAGAGATCTAACCGGGGGCACTGAAGCTTTCTTT.

The rearrangement links TRBV27 to TRBJ1-2; tentatively, D is TRBD1 (6 bases). Per germline, CDR1 MNHEY and CDR2 SMNVEV (reference sequence). Trimming removed 7 bases at V and 7 bases at J, with 16 bases between. This CDR3 has 13 residues. The CDR3 spells CASMSYEGVGYTF. Here the CDR3 DNA reads TGTGCCAGCATGTCGTATGAGGGGGTTGGCTACACCTTC.

This clonotype came up a few times. The rearrangement joins TRBV5-1 to TRBJ2-4, with 7 bases identical to TRBD1. CDR1 and CDR2 from the germline V gene are SGHRS and YFSETQ. V shed 2 bases, J shed 8 bases, and the junction held 1 base outside the gene matches. This CDR3 spans 12 amino acids. The CDR3 loop is CASSFGTDIQYF. The CDR3 DNA sequence: TGCGCCAGCAGCTTCGGGACAGACATTCAGTACTTC.

There are a few counts of this clonotype. The chain joins TRBV20-1 to TRBJ2-3; 9 positions agree with TRBD2. V lost 3 bases and J lost 2; bases outside the gene matches: 6. The CDR3 covers 15 residues. Germline values: CDR1 DFQATT, CDR2 SNEGSKA (reference sequence). CDR3 sequence: CSASKREVFTDTQYF. For the CDR3, the DNA is TGCAGTGCTAGTAAGCGGGAGGTCTTCACAGATACGCAGTATTTT.

The chain couples TRBV7-9 to TRBJ1-2; the D gene is possibly TRBD1 (6 bases). This CDR3 region has 13 residues. CDR1 is SEHNR and CDR2 is FQNEAQ in the germline V gene (reference sequence). V was cut by 5 bases and J by 7 bases, with 14 bases left in between. As DNA, the CDR3 is TGTGCCAGCAGCCGGGGACACGCAATTGGCTACACCTTC. It specifies CASSRGHAIGYTF.

The chain's CDR3 is CASSETGTGVPNEQFF. CDR3 DNA: TGTGCCAGCAGTGAAACCGGGACAGGGGTCCCCAATGAGCAGTTCTTC. The chain is built from TRBV25-1 and TRBJ2-1; 10 bases match TRBD1. The germline V gene has CDR1 MGHDK and CDR2 SYGVNS. There are 16 residues in the CDR3. J was trimmed by 6 bases and V by 2 bases; bases with no gene match: 7.

The rearrangement joins TRBV28 to TRBJ2-1, with 7 bases that match TRBD1. CDR1 MDHEN and CDR2 SYDVKM come from the germline V gene. This CDR3 has 16 residues. The junction had 13 bases not matched to a gene; V was cut back by 5 bases and J by 6 bases. Written as DNA, the CDR3 is TGTGCCAGCAGTGTGACAGGGTCGTTTCCCCGCAATGAGCAGTTCTTC. This encodes CASSVTGSFPRNEQFF.

The chain recombines TRBV7-9 with TRBJ2-6, with a weak D call TRBD2 (6 bases). The CDR3 runs to 15 residues. Trimming cost V 4 bases and J 2 bases, with 9 bases left between them. Germline loops: CDR1 SEHNR, CDR2 FQNEAQ (reference sequence). In DNA form, the CDR3 reads TGTGCCAGCAGCTCGACTAGAACTGGGGCCAACGTCCTGACTTTC. This codes for CASSSTRTGANVLTF.

This chain joins TRBV29-1 and TRBJ2-1; D may be TRBD2 (5 bases). The V and J ends lost 4 bases and 0 bases respectively, with 10 bases between them. The CDR3 contains 14 residues. The germline V gene encodes CDR1 SQVTM and CDR2 ANQGSEA. As DNA, the CDR3 is TGCAGCGTTGCAGCGACTACCTCCTACAATGAGCAGTTCTTC. Its protein product is CSVAATTSYNEQFF.

This clonotype was picked up many times. J is TRBJ1-5 and V is TRBV6-2 or TRBV6-3; perhaps TRBD1 as D (6 bases). V gave up 0 bases and J gave up 0 bases, with 6 bases separating them. The CDR3 length is 15 residues. CDR1 and CDR2 (germline): MNHEY, SVGEGT. The CDR3 protein is CASSYSGHSNQPQHF. In DNA form, the CDR3 reads TGTGCCAGCAGTTACTCGGGACATAGCAATCAGCCCCAGCATTTT.